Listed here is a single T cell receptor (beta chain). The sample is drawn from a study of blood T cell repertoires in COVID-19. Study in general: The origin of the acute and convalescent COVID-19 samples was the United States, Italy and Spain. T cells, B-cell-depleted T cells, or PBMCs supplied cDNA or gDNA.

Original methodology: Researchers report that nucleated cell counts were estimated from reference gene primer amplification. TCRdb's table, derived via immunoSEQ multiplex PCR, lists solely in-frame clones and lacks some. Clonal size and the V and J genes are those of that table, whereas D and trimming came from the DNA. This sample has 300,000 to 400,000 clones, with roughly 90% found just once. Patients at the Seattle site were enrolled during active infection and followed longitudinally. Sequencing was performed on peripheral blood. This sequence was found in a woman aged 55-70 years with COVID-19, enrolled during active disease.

The CDR3 loop reads CASSPGAGQGVTDTQYF. The CDR3 DNA follows: TGTGCCAGCAGCCCAGGAGCAGGACAGGGTGTGACAGATACGCAGTATTTT. This rearrangement joins TRBV4-2 to TRBJ2-3; 8 positions match TRBD1. J was trimmed by 3 bases and V by 4 bases; bases with no gene match: 12. The germline CDR1 and CDR2 sequences are LGHNA and YNFKEQ. The CDR3 totals 17 residues.